Presented here are 25 T cell receptor beta chains from one specimen sequenced in a study of shared clonotypes between healthy human individuals. As defined, naive CD8 cells were CD45RO-negative and positively selected for CCR7, with terminally differentiated effector memory CD45RA+ cells excluded. Assay used: immunoSEQ multiplex PCR; TCRdb lists only in-frame clones, some missing. In the table there are roughly 2,000,000 clones, about 93% of which are singletons. Sequencing used naive CD8+ T cells from PBMCs. All receptors come from a man in his late teens or twenties in good health. Some clones in this sample may be carry-over from other donors' samples.

This chain uses TRBV28 with TRBJ2-7; TRBD2 might be the D (6 bases). The CDR3 sequence is 15 residues long. In germline, CDR1 is MDHEN, CDR2 SYDVKM. Trimming shortened V by 6 bases and J by 4 bases, and 19 bases separated the two germline ends. CDR3 protein: CASSYYYEGRYEQYF. For the CDR3, the DNA is TGTGCCAGCAGCTATTATTACGAGGGGAGGTACGAGCAGTACTTC.

This clone is a singleton in its sample. The chain employs TRBV7-9 and TRBJ1-1, with D maybe TRBD1 (6 bases). The V end was cut by 5 bases, the J end by 1 base, with 17 bases between. CDR1 SEHNR and CDR2 FQNEAQ come from the germline V gene (reference sequence). This CDR3 is built from 16 residues. In DNA, the CDR3 is TGTGCCAGCAGCCGCCAGCGACAGGTCTCGAACACTGAAGCTTTCTTT. As protein: CASSRQRQVSNTEAFF.

This clone was seen only once. J is TRBJ1-2 and V is TRBV2; D is unclear. Germline-derived CDR1 and CDR2 are SNHLY and FYNNEI. The CDR3 contains 14 residues. Trimming stripped 4 bases from V and 2 bases from J, with 11 bases between. Written as DNA, the CDR3 is TGTGCCAGCAGTGCTGGGCCAGCAAACTATGGCTACACCTTC. Protein sequence: CASSAGPANYGYTF.

A single count supports this clone. The chain uses TRBV11-2 and TRBJ2-5; perhaps TRBD2 as D (6 bases). V was cut by 1 base and J by 2 bases, with 14 bases left in between. CDR3 length: 16 residues. Germline V lookup: CDR1 SGHAT, CDR2 FQNNGV. CDR3 sequence (DNA): TGTGCCAGCAGCTTAGGAGGAGGACTACCTCAAGAGACCCAGTACTTC. Encoded protein: CASSLGGGLPQETQYF. Using reference TRBV11-2 and TRBJ2-5 for the parts outside the CDR3, the full variable domain is EAGVAQSPRYKIIEKRQSVAFWCNPISGHATLYWYQQILGQGPKLLIQFQNNGVVDDSQLPKDRFSAERLKGVDSTLKIQPAKLEDSAVYLCASSLGGGLPQETQYFGPGTRLLVL.

This CDR3 reads CASSEGAGGGYTF. CDR3 in DNA: TGTGCCAGCAGTGAAGGGGCAGGGGGTGGCTACACCTTC. The chain recombines TRBV27 with TRBJ1-2; 7 positions match TRBD1. CDR1 and CDR2 (germline): MNHEY, SMNVEV (reference sequence). Trimming took 5 bases from V and 7 from J; bases not matched to a gene: 7. The CDR3 loop spans 13 amino acids.

The V and J genes are TRBV30 and TRBJ2-7, with TRBD2 matching over 7 bases. Germline assignment: CDR1 GTSNPN and CDR2 SVGIG (reference sequence). This CDR3 is 14 amino acids long. After removal of 0 bases from V and 5 bases from J, the junction contained 7 bases not matched to a gene. As DNA, the CDR3 is TGTGCCTGGAGTGTTCCGCGGGAGTTTCACGAGCAGTACTTC. This sequence encodes CAWSVPREFHEQYF.

The rearrangement links TRBV29-1 to TRBJ1-2; D perhaps matches TRBD1 (5 bases). The CDR3 is 14 amino acids. The V gene lost 0 bases and the J gene lost 4 bases, with 12 bases spanning the gap. Germline-derived CDR1 and CDR2 are SQVTM and ANQGSEA. For the CDR3, the DNA is TGCAGCGTTGAAGATCAGGGCCCGGCCTATGGCTACACCTTC. Translating gives CSVEDQGPAYGYTF.

The chain carries TRBV19 and TRBJ1-1; D call uncertain. The CDR3 consists of 15 residues. From germline, CDR1 is LNHDA and CDR2 SQIVND (reference sequence). The V and J ends lost 6 bases and 0 bases respectively, with 14 bases between them. The CDR3 is CASSPSRSMNTEAFF. In nucleotides, the CDR3 is TGTGCCAGTAGCCCATCGCGGAGTATGAACACTGAAGCTTTCTTT.

The V and J genes are TRBV27 and TRBJ2-3, with 10 bases matching TRBD1. V lost 0 bases, J lost 2 bases, and 5 bases stayed unmatched. This CDR3 has 17 amino acids. Germline V gene sequence: CDR1 MNHEY, CDR2 SMNVEV (reference sequence). As DNA, the CDR3 is TGTGCCAGCAGTTTATCTCCGGGACAGGGGTACACAGATACGCAGTATTTT. Protein: CASSLSPGQGYTDTQYF.

In its sample, this clone was seen once. The gene calls are TRBV7-2 and TRBJ2-7, with a tentative D call TRBD1 (6 bases). V was clipped by 3 bases and J by 3 bases, with 15 bases between them. The V gene's germline CDR1 is SGHTA and CDR2 FQGNSA. CDR3 length equals 15 residues. In DNA, the CDR3 is TGTGCCAGCAGCTTGTTCCCCGGGACATACTACGAGCAGTACTTC. This translates into CASSLFPGTYYEQYF. Drawing the rest from reference TRBV7-2 and TRBJ2-7, the complete variable domain is GAGVSQSPSNKVTEKGKDVELRCDPISGHTALYWYRQSLGQGLEFLIYFQGNSAPDKSGLPSDRFSAERTGGSVSTLTIQRTQQEDSAVYLCASSLFPGTYYEQYFGPGTRLTVT.

The chain is built from TRBV29-1 and TRBJ2-3; 7 bases agree with TRBD1. The CDR3 loop spans 16 amino acids. In germline, CDR1 is SQVTM, CDR2 ANQGSEA. Trimming at V came to 7 bases and at J to 1 base, leaving 14 bases not matched to a gene. In DNA form, the CDR3 reads TGCAGCGCTGGACAGGAAAACCTCTGGGGCACAGATACGCAGTATTTT. Protein: CSAGQENLWGTDTQYF.

This chain connects TRBV6-4 to TRBJ1-2; D gene ambiguous. This CDR3 comprises 17 residues. The germline V and J ends were trimmed by 2 bases and 0 bases, with 16 bases remaining between them. The germline V gene has CDR1 MRHNA and CDR2 SNTAGT. The CDR3 reads CASSDKQPRRANYGYTF. The CDR3 bases are TGTGCCAGCAGTGACAAGCAGCCAAGGCGAGCTAACTATGGCTACACCTTC.

About this clone itself: This same CDR3 is encoded by further DNA sequences in the sample. This CDR3 reads CASSLGRGSYEQYF. CDR3 sequence (DNA): TGTGCCAGCAGCTTAGGTCGCGGCTCCTACGAGCAGTACTTC. V is TRBV7-6 and J is TRBJ2-7; no definite D call. The CDR3 covers 14 residues. The V gene's germline CDR1 is SGHVS and CDR2 FNYEAQ. Trimming took off 1 base at V and 0 bases at J, with 7 bases between the two ends.

This chain joins TRBV2 and TRBJ1-1; maybe TRBD1 (5 bases). Germline V gives CDR1 SNHLY, CDR2 FYNNEI. Trimming shortened V by 9 bases and J by 1 base, and 15 bases separated the two germline ends. The CDR3 extends over 14 amino acids. CDR3 DNA: TGTGCCAGGCCTACGACAGACGAGAACACTGAAGCTTTCTTT. Amino acid sequence: CARPTTDENTEAFF.

Note on this clone: This CDR3 is also generated by other DNA sequences in the sample. The V and J genes are TRBV28 and TRBJ2-5; D is ambiguous. CDR1 and CDR2 (germline): MDHEN, SYDVKM. Trimming pared 5 bases from V and 5 bases from J, leaving 9 bases between. This CDR3 has 12 amino acids. CDR3 in amino acids: CASSLLWETQYF. The CDR3, as DNA: TGTGCCAGCAGTCTACTCTGGGAGACCCAGTACTTC.

CDR3 DNA sequence: TGTGCCAGCAGGCCCAGTGCTAGGAGCCCTAACTATGGCTACACCTTC. Translating gives CASRPSARSPNYGYTF. The genes are TRBV2 and TRBJ1-2; D not certain. The CDR3 length is 16 residues. V was clipped by 6 bases and J by 0 bases, with 17 bases between them. Germline assignment: CDR1 SNHLY and CDR2 FYNNEI.

This chain uses TRBV7-9 with TRBJ2-7; D is perhaps TRBD2 (6 bases). The CDR3 covers 15 residues. Germline V gene data show CDR1 as SEHNR and CDR2 as FQNEAQ (reference sequence). V lost 6 bases to trimming and J lost 4 bases, with 19 bases between them. The CDR3 region has the DNA TGTGCCAGCAGTCCATTTTCGGGGGTGGTTTACGAGCAGTACTTC. Protein product: CASSPFSGVVYEQYF.

The chain couples TRBV28 to TRBJ2-1; D call uncertain. The V and J ends lost 8 bases and 10 bases respectively, with 18 bases between them. This CDR3 spans 13 amino acids. Germline V gives CDR1 MDHEN, CDR2 SYDVKM. Written as DNA, the CDR3 is TGTGCCAGCGGTCCTTACAGAAACGGGGAGCAGTTCTTC. Its translation: CASGPYRNGEQFF.

V and J are TRBV5-1 and TRBJ2-7; no clear D gene. Trimming removed 1 base from V and 3 bases from J, with 14 bases in between. This CDR3 is built from 15 residues. The germline V gene has CDR1 SGHRS and CDR2 YFSETQ. In DNA form, the CDR3 reads TGCGCCAGCAGCTTGTCGGCCCTTCCCAACTACGAGCAGTACTTC. As protein: CASSLSALPNYEQYF. Supplemented by reference TRBV5-1 and TRBJ2-7, the full variable domain reads KAGVTQTPRYLIKTRGQQVTLSCSPISGHRSVSWYQQTPGQGLQFLFEYFSETQRNKGNFPGRFSGRQFSNSRSEMNVSTLELGDSALYLCASSLSALPNYEQYFGPGTRLTVT.

This clone was counted a few times. This chain links TRBV6-5 with TRBJ1-2; weak D call: TRBD1 (5 bases). The V gene lost 6 bases and the J gene lost 5 bases, with 13 bases spanning the gap. Germline-derived CDR1 and CDR2 are MNHEY and SVGAGI. The CDR3 is made up of 13 amino acids. The CDR3 reads CASSPTGGYGYTF. The CDR3 bases are TGTGCCAGCAGCCCGACCGGGGGGTATGGCTACACCTTC.

The chain uses TRBV9 and TRBJ1-2; D is undetermined. There are 13 residues in the CDR3. The ends were cut back, 0 bases at V and 8 bases at J, with 11 bases in the middle. Germline CDR1 is SGDLS and CDR2 is YYNGEE. The chain's CDR3 is CASSVVGDRGYTF. CDR3 sequence (DNA): TGTGCCAGCAGCGTAGTTGGCGATAGGGGCTACACCTTC.

The chain carries TRBV9 and TRBJ2-2; 10 bases fit TRBD1. Germline values: CDR1 SGDLS, CDR2 YYNGEE. Germline trimming cut 2 bases from V and 4 bases from J; bases unmatched to any gene: 5. The CDR3 runs to 16 residues. The CDR3, as DNA: TGTGCCAGCAGCGTCGACAGGGGGCTTGGCACCGGGGAGCTGTTTTTT. Translating it yields CASSVDRGLGTGELFF.

The chain recombines TRBV7-8 with TRBJ2-1, with 8 bases that match TRBD1. Germline V gene lookup returns CDR1 SGHVS and CDR2 FQNEAQ. The J segment lost 0 bases and the V segment lost 5 bases, leaving 9 bases of the junction unmatched. This CDR3 has 17 residues. The CDR3: CASSPRTGGNSYNEQFF. The CDR3 DNA is TGTGCCAGCAGCCCCCGTACAGGGGGAAACTCCTACAATGAGCAGTTCTTC.

The table lists this clone with a few counts. The chain links TRBV10-3 to TRBJ1-1; the D gene is possibly TRBD1 (6 bases). Germline V lookup: CDR1 ENHRY, CDR2 SYGVKD. The CDR3 has 14 amino acids. V lost 5 bases and J 3 bases, leaving 13 bases between the germline ends. Here the CDR3 DNA reads TGTGCCATCAGTTCACAGGGCTTCGACACTGAAGCTTTCTTT. The encoded protein is CAISSQGFDTEAFF.

This chain connects TRBV19 to TRBJ2-7; 11 bases map to TRBD2. The CDR3 runs 15 residues. V lost 6 bases to trimming and J lost 2 bases; unmatched junction nucleotides: 6. The V gene's germline CDR1 is LNHDA and CDR2 SQIVND (reference sequence). CDR3 region: CASSDPSGRTYEQYF. CDR3 sequence (DNA): TGTGCCAGTAGCGATCCTAGCGGGAGGACCTACGAGCAGTACTTC.